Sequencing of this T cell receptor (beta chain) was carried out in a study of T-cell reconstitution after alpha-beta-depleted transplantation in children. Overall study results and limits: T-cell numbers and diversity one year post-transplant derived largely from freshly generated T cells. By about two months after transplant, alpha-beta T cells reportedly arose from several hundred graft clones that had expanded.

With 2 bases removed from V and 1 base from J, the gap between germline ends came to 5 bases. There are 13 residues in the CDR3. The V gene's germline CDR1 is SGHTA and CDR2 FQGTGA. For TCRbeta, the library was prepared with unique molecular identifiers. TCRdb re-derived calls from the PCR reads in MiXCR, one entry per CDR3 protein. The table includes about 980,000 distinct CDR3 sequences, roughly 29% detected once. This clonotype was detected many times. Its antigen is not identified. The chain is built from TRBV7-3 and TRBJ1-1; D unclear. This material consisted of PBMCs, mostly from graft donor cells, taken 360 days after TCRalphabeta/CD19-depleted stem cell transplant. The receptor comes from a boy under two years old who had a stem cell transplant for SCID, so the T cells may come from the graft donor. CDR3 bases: TGTGCCAGCAGCTTACGGGGGAACACTGAAGCTTTCTTT. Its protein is CASSLRGNTEAFF.